The 20 T cell receptor beta chains presented below share a single source sample, sequenced in a study of T cell responses to AZD1222 COVID-19 vaccine (dated by TCRdb to about 2021). In light of the paper, this sample's time point label describes: baseline before first vaccination. Libraries were made using the immunoSEQ multiplex PCR assay. Sourced from immuneACCESS, this table was stored by TCRdb with only in-frame sequences that have V and J called. A share of the clones is absent; for the studies checked, an unresolved V gene accounts for under half, and the remainder has no known explanation. The table for this sample lists over 100,000 clones; over 80% of them were counted only once. The ten most abundant clones make up less than 9.5% of the sample. The starting material was peripheral blood, obtained on day 0 of AZD1222 vaccination. The receptors originated from an adult in good health.

The chain employs TRBV7-2 and TRBJ1-1; 7 bases map to TRBD1. CDR1 SGHTA and CDR2 FQGNSA come from the germline V gene. CDR3 length: 17 residues. With V trimmed by 5 bases and J by 0 bases, 12 bases remained unmatched. The CDR3 DNA sequence: TGTGCCAGCAGCCCTCGACTTCTGACAGGGTTGAACACTGAAGCTTTCTTT. Residues: CASSPRLLTGLNTEAFF.

The CDR3 protein is CAISTGGTEAFF. CDR3 DNA: TGTGCCATCAGCACAGGGGGCACTGAAGCTTTCTTT. The chain couples TRBV10-3 to TRBJ1-1; 8 nucleotides line up with TRBD1. The CDR3 is 12 amino acids. Germline V CDR1 and CDR2: ENHRY, SYGVKD. J was trimmed by 4 bases and V by 6 bases; bases with no gene match: 1.

The sample holds a few counts of this clone. V is TRBV5-1 and J is TRBJ1-6; D remains unclear. Trimming cost V 1 base and J 6 bases, with 11 bases left between them. The CDR3 consists of 15 residues. Germline V CDR1 and CDR2: SGHRS, YFSETQ. CDR3 coding DNA: TGCGCCAGCAGCTTGAGACCAGCCCTTAATTCACCCCTCCACTTT. This encodes CASSLRPALNSPLHF.

The V call is TRBV7-9, the J call TRBJ1-1; a weak D match, TRBD1 (6 bases). Trimming removed 3 bases at V and 4 bases at J, with 18 bases between. The CDR3 runs 16 residues. Germline CDR1 reads SEHNR; CDR2 reads FQNEAQ (reference sequence). The CDR3 nucleotides are TGTGCCAGCAGCTTCAGGCAGGGGAAATGGGTCACTGAAGCTTTCTTT. Encoded protein: CASSFRQGKWVTEAFF.

This chain links TRBV6-5 with TRBJ1-1, with a possible D match to TRBD1 (5 bases). The CDR3 consists of 15 residues. Per the germline V gene, CDR1 is MNHEY and CDR2 is SVGAGI. V was clipped by 6 bases and J by 8 bases, with 22 bases between them. In DNA, the CDR3 is TGTGCCAGCAGCCGACCGGGGGGACGGGCTACAGAAGCTTTCTTT. It encodes CASSRPGGRATEAFF.

The chain carries TRBV5-1 and TRBJ1-6; TRBD1 matches 8 bases. CDR1 and CDR2 (germline): SGHRS, YFSETQ. The CDR3 is 15 residues long. The ends lost 2 bases at V and 15 bases at J; junction bases unmatched: 13. CDR3 sequence: CASSFEGQVGSNLHF. DNA of the CDR3: TGCGCCAGCAGCTTCGAGGGACAGGTTGGCTCGAACCTCCACTTT.

In its sample, this clone was seen a few times. This chain uses TRBV2 with TRBJ2-7; possibly TRBD1 for D (5 bases). Germline CDR1 reads SNHLY; CDR2 reads FYNNEI. With 6 bases removed from V and 3 bases from J, the gap between germline ends came to 12 bases. This CDR3 is built from 13 residues. CDR3 sequence (DNA): TGTGCCAGCAGAAGGGGTGCAGGCTACGAGCAGTACTTC. Amino acids: CASRRGAGYEQYF.

The chain employs TRBV5-1 and TRBJ2-1; possibly TRBD1 or TRBD2 for D (5 bases each). There are 15 residues in the CDR3. Germline CDR1 SGHRS, CDR2 YFSETQ. Trimming left V 2 bases short and J 5 bases short, with 14 bases between. The DNA of the CDR3 is TGCGCCAGCAGCTTCACCACCGGGGCCAACAATGAGCAGTTCTTC. Translating gives CASSFTTGANNEQFF.

CDR3 protein: CASSFVTTNPGYTF. CDR3 nucleotide sequence: TGTGCCAGCAGCTTTGTGACAACGAACCCCGGCTACACCTTC. The rearrangement joins TRBV5-8 to TRBJ1-2; D gene ambiguous. This CDR3 comprises 14 residues. Germline CDR1 SGHTS, CDR2 YDEGEE. V shed 2 bases and J shed 8 bases, with 16 bases lying between them.

The chain combines TRBV5-1 with TRBJ2-5, with 9 bases lining up with TRBD2. The V gene's germline CDR1 is SGHRS and CDR2 YFSETQ. This CDR3 region has 17 residues. Losses at the gene ends were 0 bases for V and 1 base for J; bases not matched to a gene: 7. The CDR3 DNA sequence: TGCGCCAGCAGCTTGGGCGCACTAGCGGGCACCCAAGAGACCCAGTACTTC. This encodes CASSLGALAGTQETQYF.

The genes are TRBV6-5 and TRBJ1-2; D unresolved. Germline V gene lookup returns CDR1 MNHEY and CDR2 SVGAGI. The CDR3 contains 14 residues. V lost 5 bases and J lost 8, with 18 bases in between. The CDR3, as DNA: TGTGCCAGCAGTCGCCCAGGTCCCTATTTCGGCTACACCTTC. It specifies CASSRPGPYFGYTF.

The rearrangement joins TRBV28 to TRBJ1-2; TRBD1 is a possible D gene (5 bases). V was trimmed by 1 base and J by 3 bases, leaving 12 bases between them. This CDR3 is 15 amino acids long. The germline V gene has CDR1 MDHEN and CDR2 SYDVKM. CDR3: CASSLSGKGYYGYTF. DNA for the CDR3: TGTGCCAGCAGTTTATCAGGGAAGGGCTACTATGGCTACACCTTC.

The chain recombines TRBV6-5 with TRBJ2-1, with 8 bases matching TRBD2. In germline, CDR1 is MNHEY, CDR2 SVGAGI. The CDR3 extends over 15 amino acids. Trimming removed 0 bases from V and 7 bases from J; junction bases left unmatched: 5. The CDR3 is CASSYSPGGRNEQFF. The CDR3 DNA reads as TGTGCCAGCAGTTACTCGCCGGGGGGGCGAAATGAGCAGTTCTTC.

J is TRBJ2-7 and V is TRBV24-1; the D gene is possibly TRBD1 (6 bases). V was cut by 4 bases and J by 0 bases, with 12 bases left in between. CDR1 is KGHDR, CDR2 SFDVKD, per germline. The CDR3 consists of 15 residues. The CDR3 DNA follows: TGTGCCACCAGTGACCCAACAGGGACCTCCTACGAGCAGTACTTC. Translated, it gives CATSDPTGTSYEQYF.

The chain couples TRBV9 to TRBJ2-5; D may correspond to TRBD1 or TRBD2 (5 bases each). Per the germline V gene, CDR1 is SGDLS and CDR2 is YYNGEE. The CDR3 runs to 14 residues. V gave up 3 bases and J gave up 5 bases, with 14 bases separating them. This CDR3 reads CASSEGTWRETQYF. Here the CDR3 DNA reads TGTGCCAGCAGCGAGGGGACCTGGCGGGAGACCCAGTACTTC.

The rearrangement uses TRBV13 and TRBJ2-3; TRBD2 agrees at 8 bases. J lost 0 bases, V lost 1 base, and 3 bases had no gene match. From germline, CDR1 is PRHDT and CDR2 FYEKMQ (reference sequence). The CDR3 sequence is 16 residues long. DNA for the CDR3: TGTGCCAGCAGCTTAGACCGGGGGGGAAGCACAGATACGCAGTATTTT. Encoded protein: CASSLDRGGSTDTQYF.

CDR3 protein: CASSSGTFTDTQYF. Here the CDR3 DNA reads TGTGCCAGCAGTTCCGGCACTTTCACAGATACGCAGTATTTT. The chain has TRBV7-9 and TRBJ2-3; D unclear. Trimming pared 6 bases from V and 2 bases from J, leaving 12 bases between. Germline V gene sequence: CDR1 SEHNR, CDR2 FQNEAQ (reference sequence). The CDR3 contains 14 residues.

This clone was seen a single time. This chain joins TRBV6-2 or TRBV6-3 and TRBJ2-3, with TRBD2 matching 11 bases. V shed 5 bases, J shed 3 bases, and the junction held 10 bases outside the gene matches. CDR1 MNHEY and CDR2 SVGEGT come from the germline V gene. The CDR3 has 17 residues. CDR3 amino acids: CASSGPTSGGLTDTQYF. The CDR3 DNA is TGTGCCAGCAGTGGCCCCACTAGCGGGGGCCTTACAGATACGCAGTATTTT.

The chain couples TRBV30 to TRBJ2-3; no firm D call. The CDR3 runs 13 residues. Trimming removed 0 bases from V and 10 bases from J, with 14 bases in between. CDR1 is GTSNPN and CDR2 is SVGIG in the germline V gene (reference sequence). CDR3 sequence: CAWSVTNNSPQYF. The CDR3 DNA is TGTGCCTGGAGTGTTACCAACAACTCTCCGCAGTATTTT.

The gene calls are TRBV19 and TRBJ1-2; 9 bases are a match to TRBD1. With V trimmed by 3 bases and J by 10 bases, 12 bases remained unmatched. From germline, CDR1 is LNHDA and CDR2 SQIVND (reference sequence). The CDR3 has 15 amino acids. As DNA, the CDR3 is TGTGCCAGTAGTATCATACCGGGACAGGGTTCCGTCTACACCTTC. The encoded protein is CASSIIPGQGSVYTF.